This is a list of T cell receptor beta chains from one sample in a study of T cell responses to AZD1222 COVID-19 vaccine. This table comes from immunoSEQ multiplex PCR, and its TCRdb copy is limited to in-frame clones, with some not included. The sample has some 58,000 clones, approximately 88% seen once. Sequencing used peripheral blood, obtained on day 0 of AZD1222 vaccination. The receptors were sampled from an adult in good health. CDR3s include the opening cysteine and the closing phenylalanine or tryptophan. A D gene is named only where the DNA matches it firmly. The listing skips clone size in some rows; elsewhere it reads once, few, many or a size class.

V	D	J	size	DNA	CDR3
TRBV18	.	TRBJ2-7	.	TGTGCCAGCTCCTCGGGACCGGGCTACGAGCAGTACTTC	CASSSGPGYEQYF
TRBV6-2/TRBV6-3	.	TRBJ2-3	.	TGTGCCAGCAGTTTTATTGGAGATACGCAGTATTTT	CASSFIGDTQYF
TRBV6-5	.	TRBJ1-2	.	TGTGCCAGCAGTAGGGGGGGCTCCTATGGCTACACCTTC	CASSRGGSYGYTF
TRBV7-2	TRBD1	TRBJ2-1	.	TGTGCCAGCAGCACCCGACAGGGTTCCTACAATGAGCAGTTCTTC	CASSTRQGSYNEQFF
TRBV3-1/TRBV3-2	.	TRBJ1-2	.	TGTGCCAGCAGCCCTCCCCGGGGACACCTTAACTATGGCTACACCTTC	CASSPPRGHLNYGYTF
TRBV10-1	.	TRBJ2-7	.	TGCGCCAGCAGTGGGTCTAGACACCTCTCCTACGAGCAGTACTTC	CASSGSRHLSYEQYF
TRBV29-1	TRBD2	TRBJ2-3	once	TGCAGCGTTGCCCCGGGGGGGCAGACAGATACGCAGTATTTT	CSVAPGGQTDTQYF
TRBV9	.	TRBJ2-1	.	TGTGCCAGCAGCGTAGGAGTCTGGATGGCGTCCTACAATGAGCAGTTCTTC	CASSVGVWMASYNEQFF
TRBV5-4	TRBD1	TRBJ2-7	.	TGTGCCAGCAGCTTCCGGGACAGGGTAAACGAGCAGTACTTC	CASSFRDRVNEQYF
TRBV2	.	TRBJ1-4	.	TGTGCCAGCAGAAACATTGCAACTAATGAAAAACTGTTTTTT	CASRNIATNEKLFF